This T cell receptor (beta chain) was identified during a study of T cells in Graves' hyperthyroidism and ophthalmopathy. For the study at large: Peripheral blood samples were taken at initial diagnosis, prior to any treatment. Study conclusions and caveats: The majority of expanded thyroid clonotypes above 0.001 also appeared in blood.

The V gene end was trimmed by 5 bases and the J gene end by 4 bases; junction bases not matched to a gene: 9. Germline assignment: CDR1 MNHNS and CDR2 SASEGT. This CDR3 spans 15 amino acids. The CDR3 regions of TCR beta were amplified from RNA transcripts. During a first-round RT-PCR of the TCR CDR3, the HTBI primer set was used. One entry per CDR3 protein, called by TCRdb with MiXCR from the multiplex PCR reads. In the table there are 300,000 to 400,000 distinct CDR3 sequences, around 18% of which are singletons. This clonotype was observed at least ten times. Its antigen is unidentified. The TCR originated in a man aged 18 to 30 with Graves' ophthalmopathy. Sample: blood. The chain recombines TRBV6-1 with TRBJ2-7; 9 bases match TRBD2. The CDR3 loop is CASSRGLAGPYEQYF. In nucleotides, the CDR3 is TGTGCCAGCAGTAGGGGACTAGCTGGGCCTTACGAGCAGTACTTC.